These T cell receptor beta chains were read from a single sample in a study of T cell responses to AZD1222 COVID-19 vaccine. The protocol was immunoSEQ multiplex PCR, while the TCRdb copy is restricted to in-frame clones and leaves out a portion. The sample contains roughly 60,000 clones, around 80% of which appear only once. Source: peripheral blood, taken 28 days after the second AZD1222 dose. Every receptor here comes from an adult who received the AZD1222 COVID-19 vaccine. CDR3s include the opening cysteine and the closing phenylalanine or tryptophan. Each record gives: CDR3 protein, CDR3 DNA, V gene, D gene, clone size, J gene. D genes are given only for firm matches. The size entry is marked missing in some rows and otherwise reads once, few, many or a size class.

CASSILVDSPLHF	TGTGCCAGCAGTATCCTAGTCGATTCACCCCTCCACTTT	TRBV12-3/TRBV12-4	NA	NA	TRBJ1-6
CASSSPAAKTDTQYF	TGTGCCAGCAGCTCTCCGGCTGCTAAGACAGATACGCAGTATTTT	TRBV11-2	NA	NA	TRBJ2-3
CASSQQRLAAVSYEQYF	TGTGCCAGCAGCCAGCAAAGACTAGCGGCCGTCTCCTACGAGCAGTACTTC	TRBV6-2/TRBV6-3	TRBD2	NA	TRBJ2-7
CASSLDPTGETEAFF	TGTGCCAGCAGCTTAGATCCCACCGGGGAAACTGAAGCTTTCTTT	TRBV13	NA	NA	TRBJ1-1
CASSIRGSPTGELFF	TGTGCCAGTAGTATCAGGGGCAGCCCTACCGGGGAGCTGTTTTTT	TRBV19	NA	once	TRBJ2-2
CASSSGSRQPQHF	TGTGCCAGCAGTTCAGGGTCCAGGCAGCCCCAGCATTTT	TRBV12-3/TRBV12-4	NA	NA	TRBJ1-5
CASSWTGEVYNEQFF	TGTGCCAGCAGTTGGACAGGGGAGGTCTACAATGAGCAGTTCTTC	TRBV6-5	TRBD1	NA	TRBJ2-1
CASSPPGGNQPQHF	TGTGCCAGCTCACCCCCCGGAGGCAATCAGCCCCAGCATTTT	TRBV18	NA	NA	TRBJ1-5
CASSRDRGTQPQHF	TGTGCCAGCAGCCGGGACAGGGGAACTCAGCCCCAGCATTTT	TRBV2	TRBD1	NA	TRBJ1-5
CASSSAGWVEETQYF	TGTGCCAGCAGCTCCGCGGGGTGGGTCGAGGAGACCCAGTACTTC	TRBV11-2	NA	NA	TRBJ2-5
CASSTVVGARNEQFF	TGTGCCAGCAGCACAGTAGTGGGGGCTCGGAATGAGCAGTTCTTC	TRBV7-9	NA	NA	TRBJ2-1
CASSPVGGTGRETQYF	TGTGCCAGCAGTCCAGTGGGCGGGACAGGGCGAGAGACCCAGTACTTC	TRBV28	TRBD1	NA	TRBJ2-5
CASSWTNYNEQFF	TGTGCCAGCTCCTGGACCAACTACAATGAGCAGTTCTTC	TRBV7-6	NA	NA	TRBJ2-1
CASSLGPSSTEAFF	TGCGCCAGCAGCTTGGGTCCTTCATCCACTGAAGCTTTCTTT	TRBV5-1	NA	few	TRBJ1-1